These 9 T cell receptor beta chains were all obtained from the same sample, sequenced in a study of blood T cell repertoires in COVID-19. Assay: immunoSEQ multiplex PCR; the TCRdb copy retains only in-frame clones and omits some. The sample holds around 220,000 clones; 80% are singletons and the top ten take about 7.7%. The sequenced sample was PBMCs or T cells enriched from blood (not recorded which). Every receptor here comes from a woman in her forties with acute COVID-19.

The chain couples TRBV29-1 to TRBJ2-7; 10 nucleotides match TRBD2. The CDR3 totals 14 residues. Germline V CDR1 and CDR2: SQVTM, ANQGSEA. J gave up 1 base and V 7 bases, and 7 bases lay outside the gene matches. The CDR3 DNA follows: TGCAGCGGTTTACTAGCGGGACCTTCCTACGAGCAGTACTTC. It encodes CSGLLAGPSYEQYF.

The rearrangement joins TRBV19 to TRBJ2-1; 10 bases are a match to TRBD2. The CDR3 totals 17 residues. The trim removed 7 bases at V and 7 bases at J, leaving 16 bases unmatched. Germline CDR1 reads LNHDA; CDR2 reads SQIVND (reference sequence). In nucleotides, the CDR3 is TGTGCCAGTACCTCAACCGTAAGCGGGAGGGGGGGAAATGAGCAGTTCTTC. Protein: CASTSTVSGRGGNEQFF.

As for this clone: Germline and junction disagree at one end, which may indicate a read error. The chain carries TRBV6-2 or TRBV6-3 and TRBJ1-3; perhaps TRBD1 as D (5 bases). The CDR3 extends over 19 amino acids. Germline values: CDR1 MNHEY, CDR2 SVGEGT. The CDR3 loop is CASSPGWGSRAGPGNTIYF. The DNA of the CDR3 is TGTGCCAGCAGTCCAGGGTGGGGTAGCCGAGCTGGACCTGGGAACACCATATATTTT.

This clone was detected only once. The genes are TRBV5-4 and TRBJ1-5, with D perhaps matching TRBD1 (5 bases). Germline values: CDR1 SGHNT, CDR2 YYREEE (reference sequence). The V end was cut by 4 bases, the J end by 3 bases, with 8 bases between. The CDR3 is 13 amino acids. CDR3 coding DNA: TGTGCCAGCAGCACGGACATCAATCAGCCCCAGCATTTT. Protein: CASSTDINQPQHF.

This chain joins TRBV19 and TRBJ2-3; 10 bases align to TRBD2. The CDR3 has 15 residues. Germline V gives CDR1 LNHDA, CDR2 SQIVND (reference sequence). Trimming took 6 bases from V and 5 from J; bases not matched to a gene: 8. Here the CDR3 reads CASSEREGLGDTQYF. In DNA, the CDR3 is TGTGCCAGTAGCGAGCGGGAGGGCCTGGGAGATACGCAGTATTTT.

This rearrangement joins TRBV5-1 to TRBJ1-6; TRBD1 might be the D (5 bases). Between the trimmed V and J ends, which lost 0 bases and 10 bases, there was a span of 11 bases. This CDR3 spans 14 amino acids. The germline V gene has CDR1 SGHRS and CDR2 YFSETQ. Written as DNA, the CDR3 is TGCGCCAGCAGCTTGGGGCAGGGCACATCACCCCTCCACTTT. This codes for CASSLGQGTSPLHF.

This rearrangement joins TRBV3-1 (or the pseudogene TRBV3-2) to TRBJ2-1; tentative D call: TRBD2 (6 bases). V lost 1 base to trimming and J lost 12 bases, with 19 bases between them. CDR1 is LGHDT, CDR2 YNNKEL, per germline (reference sequence). There are 15 residues in the CDR3. The CDR3 loop reads CASSQAIQGGTRQFF. As DNA, the CDR3 is TGTGCCAGCAGCCAAGCTATCCAGGGAGGAACCAGGCAGTTCTTC.

This clone was seen repeatedly, ten times or more. The chain carries TRBV6-5 and TRBJ1-3; D is ambiguous. Germline CDR1 and CDR2: MNHEY and SVGAGI. The V gene lost 0 bases and the J gene lost 4 bases, with 13 bases spanning the gap. The CDR3 consists of 16 residues. In nucleotides, the CDR3 is TGTGCCAGCAGTTACTCTTGGCAGGCAAAGGGAAACACCATATATTTT. Protein product: CASSYSWQAKGNTIYF.

The gene calls are TRBV15 and TRBJ2-7; 7 nucleotides line up with TRBD2. This CDR3 is built from 14 residues. CDR1 and CDR2 from the germline V gene are LNHNV and YYDKDF (reference sequence). V lost 1 base, J lost 3 bases, and 3 bases stayed unmatched. The CDR3: CATSRGGGIYEQYF. The CDR3 DNA is TGTGCCACCAGCAGAGGGGGAGGGATCTACGAGCAGTACTTC.